Described below is a single TCR beta chain sequence and its context. The antigen remains undetermined. This entry belongs to a study of shared clonotypes between healthy human individuals. Overall study results and limits: Generation probabilities of non-shared clonotypes were lower (relative to those shared by all four donors). Rarefaction revealed incomplete sorted-subset sequencing despite large depth. Naive subsets typically showed greater estimated richness than memory subsets.

The CDR3 is 14 residues long. Germline V gene lookup returns CDR1 LNHDA and CDR2 SQIVND (reference sequence). The V gene end was trimmed by 3 bases and the J gene end by 5 bases; junction bases not matched to a gene: 6. Sequencing used immunoSEQ multiplex PCR; TCRdb keeps in-frame clones, though not all of them. The data hold about 2.1 million clones, with 93% observed a single time. In the naive CD8 group, cells lacked CD45RO and were positively selected for CCR7, so terminally differentiated effector memory CD45RA+ cells were left out. Donors, without exception, were Caucasian adults residing in Nashville, Tennessee.

The TCR originated in a man aged 18 to 29 in good health. Some clones in this sample may be carry-over from other donors' samples. The chain carries TRBV19 and TRBJ1-1, with TRBD1 matching over 7 bases. The material sequenced was naive CD8+ T cells from PBMCs. The CDR3 loop is CASSIRGRPTEAFF. The CDR3 region has the DNA TGTGCCAGTAGTATTAGGGGGCGGCCAACTGAAGCTTTCTTT.